This T cell receptor (beta chain) was sequenced in a study of cytomegalovirus exposure and HLA in healthy donors. For this clone: Its cognate antigen is unknown.

General observations from the study: TCR beta chains numbering more than 150 were designated cytomegalovirus-associated. Serostatus for CMV was the only available immune exposure information. An analysis was carried out later, and it reportedly showed fewer N-insertions in an Asian-associated ancestry cluster than the approximately 700-donor mean.

Primers included in the PCR were 60 Vbeta and 13 Jbeta primers. Assay: immunoSEQ multiplex PCR; the TCRdb copy retains only in-frame clones and omits some. The table includes approximately 110,000 clones, roughly three quarters detected once. Germline CDR1 reads SGHTA; CDR2 reads FQGNSA. The CDR3 has 15 residues. J lost 4 bases, V lost 5 bases, and 8 bases had no gene match. The chain joins TRBV7-2 to TRBJ1-5; 7 bases are shared with TRBD1. The receptor was isolated from a man aged 40-50 years in good health and CMV-seropositive. Sequences were obtained from PBMCs. CDR3 bases: TGTGCCAGCAGCCTCCGGGACAGCCTTAATCAGCCCCAGCATTTT. It encodes CASSLRDSLNQPQHF.